This entry concerns a single TCR beta chain. Its antigen is unknown. This sample stems from a study of vaccination effects on CD4 cells after COVID-19. As for the study in general: Post-vaccine sample collection fell at a median of 72 days after the second dose.

The method was immunoSEQ multiplex PCR; TCRdb's version includes in-frame clones alone and lacks a portion of them. Among roughly 59,000 clones listed, approximately 78% were seen once. Study-level results: Cross-reaction with common cold coronaviruses was seen in only 1 of 255 vaccine-induced clones from healthy vaccinees. The study had few convalescent patients and no early post-infection timepoints.

Pools of viral peptides were used by the ViraFEST assay to expand antigen-specific CD4+ T cells ahead of sequencing. After roughly 11 days in culture, the CD4+ T cells were isolated. All study participants received two doses of BNT162b2 or mRNA-1273 vaccine. Each culture well received over 1.5 million PBMC. These cells were then cultured in IMDM with 10 IU/ml IL-2 and roughly 10 ug/ml peptides. The clonotype comes from a human donor who received a COVID-19 vaccine. Sequencing used CD4+ T cells from PBMCs cultured with HCoV-OC43 spike peptides, obtained after COVID-19 vaccination. The subset denotes: HCoV-OC43 spike overlapping peptide pool stimulation.

In DNA form, the CDR3 reads TGTGCCAGCAGCTTCCAGCAGGAGAGGGGCTACACCTTC. Translation: CASSFQQERGYTF. The V and J genes are TRBV7-8 and TRBJ1-2; D ambiguous. Deletions cut 3 bases from V and 8 bases from J, with 13 bases between. The CDR3 sequence is 13 residues long. Germline CDR1 and CDR2: SGHVS and FQNEAQ.